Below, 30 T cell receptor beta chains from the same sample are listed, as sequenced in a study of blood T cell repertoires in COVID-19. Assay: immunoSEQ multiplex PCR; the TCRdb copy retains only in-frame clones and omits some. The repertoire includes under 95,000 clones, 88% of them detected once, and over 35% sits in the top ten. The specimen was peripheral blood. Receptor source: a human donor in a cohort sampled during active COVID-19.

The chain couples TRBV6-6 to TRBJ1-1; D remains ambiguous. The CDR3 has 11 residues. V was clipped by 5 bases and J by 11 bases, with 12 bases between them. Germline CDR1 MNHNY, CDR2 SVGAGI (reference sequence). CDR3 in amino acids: CASSHAVGAFF. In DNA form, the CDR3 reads TGTGCCAGCAGTCACGCCGTCGGGGCTTTCTTT.

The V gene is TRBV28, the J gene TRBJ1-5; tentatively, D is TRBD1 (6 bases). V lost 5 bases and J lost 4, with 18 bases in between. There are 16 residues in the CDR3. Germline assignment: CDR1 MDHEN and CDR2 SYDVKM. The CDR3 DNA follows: TGTGCCAGCAGTCTCCACCCGGGGACATCTAATCAGCCCCAGCATTTT. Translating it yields CASSLHPGTSNQPQHF.

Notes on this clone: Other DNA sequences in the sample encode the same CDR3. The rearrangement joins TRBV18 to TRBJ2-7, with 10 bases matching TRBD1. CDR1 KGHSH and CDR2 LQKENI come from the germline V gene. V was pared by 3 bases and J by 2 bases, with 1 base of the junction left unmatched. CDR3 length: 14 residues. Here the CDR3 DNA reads TGTGCCAGCTCACCGGGACAGGGGCCCTACGAGCAGTACTTC. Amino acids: CASSPGQGPYEQYF. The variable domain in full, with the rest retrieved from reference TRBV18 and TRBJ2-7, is NAGVMQNPRHLVRRRGQEARLRCSPMKGHSHVYWYRQLPEEGLKFMVYLQKENIIDESGMPKERFSAEFPKEGPSILRIQQVVRGDSAAYFCASSPGQGPYEQYFGPGTRLTVT.

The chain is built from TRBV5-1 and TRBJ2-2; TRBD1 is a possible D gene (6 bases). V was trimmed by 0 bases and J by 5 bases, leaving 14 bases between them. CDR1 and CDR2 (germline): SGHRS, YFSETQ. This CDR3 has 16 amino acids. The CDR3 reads CASSLATGRRTGELFF. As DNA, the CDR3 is TGCGCCAGCAGCTTGGCGACAGGAAGGCGAACCGGGGAGCTGTTTTTT.

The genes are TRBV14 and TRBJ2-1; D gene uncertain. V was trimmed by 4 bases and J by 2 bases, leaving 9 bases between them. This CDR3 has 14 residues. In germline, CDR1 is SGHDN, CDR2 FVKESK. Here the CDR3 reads CASSPSSTYNEQFF. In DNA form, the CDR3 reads TGTGCCAGCAGCCCCTCGAGCACCTACAATGAGCAGTTCTTC.

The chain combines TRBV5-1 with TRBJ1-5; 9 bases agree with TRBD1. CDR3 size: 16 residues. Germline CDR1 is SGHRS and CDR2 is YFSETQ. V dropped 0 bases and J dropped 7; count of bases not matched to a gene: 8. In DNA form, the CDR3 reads TGCGCCAGCAGCTTGGTACCCGACAGGGGGGGACAGCCCCAGCATTTT. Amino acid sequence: CASSLVPDRGGQPQHF.

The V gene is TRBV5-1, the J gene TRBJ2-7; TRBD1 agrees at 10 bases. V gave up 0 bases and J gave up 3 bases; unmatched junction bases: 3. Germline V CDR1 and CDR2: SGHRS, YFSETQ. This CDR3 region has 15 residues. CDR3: CASSLGQGAFYEQYF. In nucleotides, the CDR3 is TGCGCCAGCAGCTTGGGACAGGGGGCTTTCTACGAGCAGTACTTC.

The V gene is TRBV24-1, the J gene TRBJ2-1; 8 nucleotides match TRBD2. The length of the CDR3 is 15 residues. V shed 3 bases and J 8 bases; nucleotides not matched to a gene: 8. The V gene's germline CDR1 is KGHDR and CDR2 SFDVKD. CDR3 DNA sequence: TGTGCCACCAGTGATCCGGGACTAGTTCTGGATGAGCAGTTCTTC. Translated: CATSDPGLVLDEQFF.

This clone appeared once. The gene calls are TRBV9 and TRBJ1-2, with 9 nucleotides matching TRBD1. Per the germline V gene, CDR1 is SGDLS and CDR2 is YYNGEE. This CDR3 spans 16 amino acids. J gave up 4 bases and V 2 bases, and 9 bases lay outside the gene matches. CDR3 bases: TGTGCCAGCAGCGTTAACCCGGGACAGGGCGGCTATGGCTACACCTTC. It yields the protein CASSVNPGQGGYGYTF.

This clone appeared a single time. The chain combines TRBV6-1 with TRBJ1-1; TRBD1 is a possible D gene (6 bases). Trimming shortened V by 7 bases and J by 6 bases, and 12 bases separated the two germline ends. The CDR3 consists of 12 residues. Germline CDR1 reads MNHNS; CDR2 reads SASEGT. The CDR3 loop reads CASTEGGAEAFF. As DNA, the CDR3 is TGTGCCAGCACGGAAGGGGGGGCTGAAGCTTTCTTT.

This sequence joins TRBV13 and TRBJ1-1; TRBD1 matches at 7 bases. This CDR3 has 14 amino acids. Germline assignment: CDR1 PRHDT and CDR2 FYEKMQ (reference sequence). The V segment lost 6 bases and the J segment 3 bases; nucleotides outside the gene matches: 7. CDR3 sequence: CASRNRGEDTEAFF. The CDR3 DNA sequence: TGTGCCAGCAGAAACAGGGGAGAGGACACTGAAGCTTTCTTT.

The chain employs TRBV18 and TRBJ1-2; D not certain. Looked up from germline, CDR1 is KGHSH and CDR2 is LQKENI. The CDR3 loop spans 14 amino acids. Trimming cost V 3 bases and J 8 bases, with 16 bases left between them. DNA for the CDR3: TGTGCCAGCTCACCTCCGGACGGCGGGCGGGGCTACACCTTC. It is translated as CASSPPDGGRGYTF.

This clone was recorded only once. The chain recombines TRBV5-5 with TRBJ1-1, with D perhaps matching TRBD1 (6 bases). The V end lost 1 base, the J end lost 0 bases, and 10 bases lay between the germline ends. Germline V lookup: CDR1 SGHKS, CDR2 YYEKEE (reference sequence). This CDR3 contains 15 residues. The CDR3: CASSLTGQMNTEAFF. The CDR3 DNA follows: TGTGCCAGCAGCTTGACTGGACAGATGAACACTGAAGCTTTCTTT.

The CDR3 nucleotides read TGTGCCAGCTCACCAGGGGCCGACTATGGCTACACCTTC. It encodes CASSPGADYGYTF. V is TRBV18 and J is TRBJ1-2, with a weak D call TRBD1 (5 bases). Looked up from germline, CDR1 is KGHSH and CDR2 is LQKENI. The CDR3 contains 13 residues. Deletions cut 2 bases from V and 3 bases from J, with 7 bases between.

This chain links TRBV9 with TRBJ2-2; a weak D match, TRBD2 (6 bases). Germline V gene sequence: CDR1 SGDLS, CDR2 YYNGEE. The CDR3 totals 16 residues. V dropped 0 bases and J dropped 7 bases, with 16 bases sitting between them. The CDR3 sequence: CASSVDGGGVFGELFF. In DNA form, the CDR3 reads TGTGCCAGCAGCGTAGACGGGGGAGGCGTGTTCGGGGAGCTGTTTTTT.

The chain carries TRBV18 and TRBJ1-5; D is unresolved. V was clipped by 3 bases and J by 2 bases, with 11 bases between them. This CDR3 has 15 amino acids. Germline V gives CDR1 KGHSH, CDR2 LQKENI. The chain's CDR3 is CASSPTTGGNQPQHF. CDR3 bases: TGTGCCAGCTCACCGACCACCGGGGGCAATCAGCCCCAGCATTTT. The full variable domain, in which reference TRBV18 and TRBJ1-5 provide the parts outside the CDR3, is NAGVMQNPRHLVRRRGQEARLRCSPMKGHSHVYWYRQLPEEGLKFMVYLQKENIIDESGMPKERFSAEFPKEGPSILRIQQVVRGDSAAYFCASSPTTGGNQPQHFGDGTRLSIL.

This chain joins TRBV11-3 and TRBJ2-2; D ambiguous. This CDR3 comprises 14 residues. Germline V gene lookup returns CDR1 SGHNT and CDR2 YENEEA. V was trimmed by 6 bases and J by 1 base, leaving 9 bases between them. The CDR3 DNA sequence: TGTGCCAGCAGTAACTACAAGAACACCGGGGAGCTGTTTTTT. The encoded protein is CASSNYKNTGELFF.

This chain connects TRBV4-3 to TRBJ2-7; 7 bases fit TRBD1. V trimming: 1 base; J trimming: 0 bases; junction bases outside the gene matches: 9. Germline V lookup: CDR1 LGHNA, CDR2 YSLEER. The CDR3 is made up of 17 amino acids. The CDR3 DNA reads TGCGCCAGCAGCCAAGTTTACTCCGGGACAGACTCCTACGAGCAGTACTTC. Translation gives CASSQVYSGTDSYEQYF.

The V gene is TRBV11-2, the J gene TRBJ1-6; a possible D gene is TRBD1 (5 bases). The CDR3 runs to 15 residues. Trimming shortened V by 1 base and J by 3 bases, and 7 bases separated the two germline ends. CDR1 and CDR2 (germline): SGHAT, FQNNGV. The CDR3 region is CASSLGGSYNSPLHF. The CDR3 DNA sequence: TGTGCCAGCAGCTTAGGGGGCAGCTATAATTCACCCCTCCACTTT.

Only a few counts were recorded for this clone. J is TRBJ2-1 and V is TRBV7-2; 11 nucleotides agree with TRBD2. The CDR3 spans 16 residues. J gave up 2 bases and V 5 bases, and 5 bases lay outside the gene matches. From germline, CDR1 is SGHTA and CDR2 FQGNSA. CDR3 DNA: TGTGCCAGCAGCAGTAGCGGGGGGGCCCCCTACAATGAGCAGTTCTTC. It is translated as CASSSSGGAPYNEQFF.

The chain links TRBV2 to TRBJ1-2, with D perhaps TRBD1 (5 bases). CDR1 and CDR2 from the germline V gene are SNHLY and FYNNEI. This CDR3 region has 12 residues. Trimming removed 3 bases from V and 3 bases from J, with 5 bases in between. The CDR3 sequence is CASSDRDYGYTF. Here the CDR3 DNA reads TGTGCCAGCAGTGACAGGGACTATGGCTACACCTTC. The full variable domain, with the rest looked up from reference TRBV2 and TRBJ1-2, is EPEVTQTPSHQVTQMGQEVILRCVPISNHLYFYWYRQILGQKVEFLVSFYNNEISEKSEIFDDQFSVERPDGSNFTLKIRSTKLEDSAMYFCASSDRDYGYTFGSGTRLTVV.

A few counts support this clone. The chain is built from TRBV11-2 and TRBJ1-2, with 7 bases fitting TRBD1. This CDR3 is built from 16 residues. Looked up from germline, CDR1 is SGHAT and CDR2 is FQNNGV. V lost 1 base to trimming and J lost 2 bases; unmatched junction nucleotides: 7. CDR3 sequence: CASSLAGGTANYGYTF. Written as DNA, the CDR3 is TGTGCCAGCAGCTTAGCGGGCGGGACAGCAAACTATGGCTACACCTTC.

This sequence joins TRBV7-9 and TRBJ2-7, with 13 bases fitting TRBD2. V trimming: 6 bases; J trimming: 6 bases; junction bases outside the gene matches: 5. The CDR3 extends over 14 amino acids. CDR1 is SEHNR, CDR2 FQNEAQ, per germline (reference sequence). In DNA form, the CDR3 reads TGTGCCAGCAGTCAGACTAGCGGGAGGTTCGAGCAGTACTTC. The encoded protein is CASSQTSGRFEQYF.

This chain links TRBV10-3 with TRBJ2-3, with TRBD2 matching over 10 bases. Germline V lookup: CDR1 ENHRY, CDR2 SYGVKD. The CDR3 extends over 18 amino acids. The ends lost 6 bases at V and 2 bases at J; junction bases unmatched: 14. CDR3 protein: CAIRPSSGTSDPTDTQYF. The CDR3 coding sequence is TGTGCCATCAGACCATCGAGCGGGACTAGCGATCCCACAGATACGCAGTATTTT.

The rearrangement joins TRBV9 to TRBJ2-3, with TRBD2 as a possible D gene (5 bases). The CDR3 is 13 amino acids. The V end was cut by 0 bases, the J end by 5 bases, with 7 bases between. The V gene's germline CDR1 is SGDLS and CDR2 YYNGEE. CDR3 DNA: TGTGCCAGCAGCGTAGCTGCGGGAGATACGCAGTATTTT. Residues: CASSVAAGDTQYF.

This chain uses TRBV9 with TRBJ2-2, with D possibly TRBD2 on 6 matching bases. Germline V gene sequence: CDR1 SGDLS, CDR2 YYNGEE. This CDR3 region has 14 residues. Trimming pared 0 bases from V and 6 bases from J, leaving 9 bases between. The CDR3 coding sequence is TGTGCCAGCAGCGTAGCCAGCGGGCCCGGGGAGCTGTTTTTT. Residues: CASSVASGPGELFF.

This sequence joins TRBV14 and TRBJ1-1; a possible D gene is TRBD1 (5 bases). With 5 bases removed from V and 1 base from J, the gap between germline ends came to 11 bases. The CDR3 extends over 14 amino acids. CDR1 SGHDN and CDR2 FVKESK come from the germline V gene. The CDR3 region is CASSKGLQNTEAFF. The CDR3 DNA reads TGTGCCAGCAGCAAGGGACTGCAGAACACTGAAGCTTTCTTT.

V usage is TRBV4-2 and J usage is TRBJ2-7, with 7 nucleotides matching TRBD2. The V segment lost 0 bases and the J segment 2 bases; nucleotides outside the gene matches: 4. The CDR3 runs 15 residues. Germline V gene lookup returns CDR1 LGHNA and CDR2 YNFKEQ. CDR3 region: CASSQDGTKAYEQYF. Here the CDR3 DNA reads TGTGCCAGCAGCCAAGACGGGACTAAGGCCTACGAGCAGTACTTC.

CDR3 sequence reads: CASSSDGESSYEQYF. The CDR3 coding sequence is TGTGCCAGCAGCTCCGACGGAGAGAGCTCCTACGAGCAGTACTTC. The V and J genes are TRBV7-3 and TRBJ2-7; no clear D gene. Trimming pared 4 bases from V and 0 bases from J, leaving 13 bases between. CDR1 SGHTA and CDR2 FQGTGA come from the germline V gene. The CDR3 loop spans 15 amino acids.

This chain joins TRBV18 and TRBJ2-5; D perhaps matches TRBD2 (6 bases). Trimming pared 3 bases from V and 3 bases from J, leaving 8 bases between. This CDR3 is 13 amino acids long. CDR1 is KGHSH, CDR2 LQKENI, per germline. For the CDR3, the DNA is TGTGCCAGCTCACCGAGGACTAAAGAGACCCAGTACTTC. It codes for CASSPRTKETQYF. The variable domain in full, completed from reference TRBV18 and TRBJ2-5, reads NAGVMQNPRHLVRRRGQEARLRCSPMKGHSHVYWYRQLPEEGLKFMVYLQKENIIDESGMPKERFSAEFPKEGPSILRIQQVVRGDSAAYFCASSPRTKETQYFGPGTRLLVL.